Each of the 22 T cell receptor beta chains below was sequenced from the same sample in a study of Graves' ophthalmopathy and Graves' hyperthyroidism. The sequenced template was RNA, covering the TCR beta CDR3 region. First-round RT-PCR used HTBI primers; second-round multiplex PCR followed. MiXCR, applied by TCRdb to the multiplex PCR reads, yields one record per CDR3 protein. The sample shows around 1.1 million distinct CDR3 sequences, roughly two fifths of them seen only once. Source material: peripheral blood or thyroid tissue (not recorded which). The receptors were gathered from an adult man with Graves' hyperthyroidism.

This clonotype was detected ten times or more. The chain recombines TRBV7-2 with TRBJ1-5; D gene uncertain. Looked up from germline, CDR1 is SGHTA and CDR2 is FQGNSA. V lost 0 bases and J 0 bases, leaving 9 bases between the germline ends. This CDR3 has 16 residues. CDR3 sequence reads: CASSLAATYSNQPQHF. As DNA, the CDR3 is TGTGCCAGCAGCTTAGCGGCAACATATAGCAATCAGCCCCAGCATTTT.

The CDR3 reads CAILTTGGGRDYGYTF. DNA for the CDR3: TGTGCCATCCTTACCACAGGGGGAGGGCGGGACTATGGCTACACCTTC. This chain connects TRBV10-3 to TRBJ1-2; 8 bases are shared with TRBD1. The trim removed 8 bases at V and 3 bases at J, leaving 14 bases unmatched. Germline V gene lookup returns CDR1 ENHRY and CDR2 SYGVKD. The CDR3 covers 16 residues.

This clonotype was counted ten times or more. The CDR3 sequence: CSVEGGLGYGYTF. The DNA of the CDR3 is TGCAGCGTTGAGGGAGGTTTGGGCTATGGCTACACCTTC. The rearrangement uses TRBV29-1 and TRBJ1-2; D ambiguous. Germline V lookup: CDR1 SQVTM, CDR2 ANQGSEA. V lost 3 bases and J lost 4, with 12 bases in between. The CDR3 is 13 amino acids.

This clonotype was recorded many times. The chain links TRBV10-2 to TRBJ1-1, with 8 bases fitting TRBD1. Germline V CDR1 and CDR2: WSHSY, SAAADI. The CDR3 spans 15 residues. V gave up 8 bases and J gave up 1 base; unmatched junction bases: 9. CDR3 bases: TGCGCCAGCTCGACCGGGACAGGAGGGAACACTGAAGCTTTCTTT. This encodes CASSTGTGGNTEAFF.

Concerning this clonotype: A much larger clone lies a single base off, so this may be a read error. No conserved phenylalanine or tryptophan is present at the end of the CDR3, so a read error is the likely explanation. V and J are TRBV7-9 and TRBJ2-7; D gene unclear. Germline CDR1 SEHNR, CDR2 FQNEAQ (reference sequence). V was cut by 3 bases and J by 1 base, with 16 bases left in between. This CDR3 region has 16 residues. As DNA, the CDR3 is TGTGCCAGCAGCTTCGGTTCACTGTTGGTTTCCTACGAGCAGTACCTC. Its translation: CASSFGSLLVSYEQYL.

J is TRBJ2-7 and V is TRBV29-1; possibly TRBD1 for D (6 bases). Trimming took off 6 bases at V and 5 bases at J, with 17 bases between the two ends. The CDR3 extends over 13 amino acids. The V gene's germline CDR1 is SQVTM and CDR2 ANQGSEA. The CDR3 region is CSVTTGTLNEQYF. The CDR3 DNA sequence: TGCAGCGTCACTACCGGGACACTCAACGAGCAGTACTTC.

This clonotype was seen at least ten times. The genes are TRBV12-3 or TRBV12-4 and TRBJ1-2, with D unresolved. Trimming cost V 6 bases and J 2 bases, with 13 bases left between them. The CDR3 consists of 14 residues. DNA of the CDR3: TGTGCCAGCAGCCTAGCGCCAGAAAACTATGGCTACACCTTC. It translates to CASSLAPENYGYTF.

This clonotype was observed a few times. This chain connects TRBV12-3 or TRBV12-4 to TRBJ2-5; 10 bases align to TRBD1. After removal of 5 bases from V and 5 bases from J, the junction contained 5 bases not matched to a gene. This CDR3 contains 14 residues. In DNA, the CDR3 is TGTGCCAGCAGTGCGACAGGGGGCTACGAGACCCAGTACTTC. It specifies CASSATGGYETQYF.

At least ten counts were recorded for this clonotype. V usage is TRBV24-1 and J usage is TRBJ1-5, with D perhaps matching TRBD1 (5 bases). Germline CDR1 and CDR2: KGHDR and SFDVKD. V dropped 2 bases and J dropped 4 bases, with 8 bases sitting between them. The CDR3 loop spans 14 amino acids. The CDR3 reads CATSDWGENQPQHF. CDR3 bases: TGTGCCACCAGTGATTGGGGGGAAAATCAGCCCCAGCATTTT.

The chain has TRBV5-6 and TRBJ1-5; D is uncertain. The germline V gene encodes CDR1 SGHDT and CDR2 YYEEEE. The CDR3 length is 14 residues. Trimming removed 1 base at V and 4 bases at J, with 9 bases between. As DNA, the CDR3 is TGTGCCAGCAGCTTGTGGGGTCAAAATCAGCCCCAGCATTTT. Its protein product is CASSLWGQNQPQHF.

This clonotype was detected only a few times. V gene TRBV7-6 combines with J gene TRBJ2-5; tentatively, D is TRBD1 or TRBD2 (5 bases each). Germline V lookup: CDR1 SGHVS, CDR2 FNYEAQ. Trimming stripped 1 base from V and 4 bases from J, with 16 bases between. CDR3 size: 16 residues. The CDR3: CASSLGGSYTGETQYF. Here the CDR3 DNA reads TGTGCCAGCAGCTTAGGGGGGAGTTATACGGGAGAGACCCAGTACTTC.

V gene TRBV10-3 combines with J gene TRBJ1-5, with a weak D call TRBD1 (5 bases). The ends were cut back, 10 bases at V and 6 bases at J, with 19 bases in the middle. The CDR3 has 14 residues. In germline, CDR1 is ENHRY, CDR2 SYGVKD. CDR3 region: CASGDPGFTQPQHF. CDR3 sequence (DNA): TGTGCCAGCGGTGATCCAGGGTTTACTCAGCCCCAGCATTTT.

Notes on this clonotype: The junction does not match germline at one end; this may be a read error. The chain couples TRBV10-3 to TRBJ2-7, with 8 bases fitting TRBD1. The germline V gene has CDR1 ENHRY and CDR2 SYGVKD. This CDR3 spans 17 amino acids. As DNA, the CDR3 is TGTGCCAGCAGTAAGGGCCGCCGCGGGACAGGTGGGTACGAGCAGTACTTC. It specifies CASSKGRRGTGGYEQYF.

V gene TRBV29-1 combines with J gene TRBJ1-2; 12 bases are shared with TRBD1. Germline loops: CDR1 SQVTM, CDR2 ANQGSEA. The CDR3 runs to 13 residues. Germline trimming cut 7 bases from V and 7 bases from J; bases unmatched to any gene: 7. The CDR3 DNA sequence: TGCAGCGGGGCGGGACAGGGGGCGGTTGGCTACACCTTC. It codes for CSGAGQGAVGYTF.

V is TRBV7-6 and J is TRBJ2-5; unclear D gene. This CDR3 contains 14 residues. V lost 5 bases and J lost 2, with 12 bases in between. Germline CDR1 SGHVS, CDR2 FNYEAQ. CDR3 nucleotide sequence: TGTGCCAGCAGCACCGGACGGAAACAAGAGACCCAGTACTTC. Its protein product is CASSTGRKQETQYF.

The V call is TRBV20-1, the J call TRBJ1-2, with 7 bases identical to TRBD1. V shed 0 bases, J shed 8 bases, and the junction held 21 bases outside the gene matches. CDR3 size: 18 residues. CDR1 DFQATT and CDR2 SNEGSKA come from the germline V gene (reference sequence). CDR3 sequence: CSARDLTGSYEQGEGYTF. The CDR3 DNA is TGCAGTGCTAGAGATCTCACAGGATCCTACGAGCAGGGGGAAGGCTACACCTTC.

In this sample, this clonotype turned up many times. The chain recombines TRBV20-1 with TRBJ2-7, with 8 bases fitting TRBD1. The CDR3 loop spans 14 amino acids. The ends lost 6 bases at V and 5 bases at J; junction bases unmatched: 12. Germline loops: CDR1 DFQATT, CDR2 SNEGSKA (reference sequence). In nucleotides, the CDR3 is TGCAGTGCCCCTCGGGGCAGGGGGCTCAACGAGCAGTACTTC. Its translation is CSAPRGRGLNEQYF.

The chain recombines TRBV29-1 with TRBJ2-6; a possible D gene is TRBD1 (5 bases). CDR1 is SQVTM, CDR2 ANQGSEA, per germline. Trimming removed 7 bases at V and 3 bases at J, with 13 bases between. CDR3 length equals 14 residues. CDR3 sequence: CSAARGGGANVLTF. The CDR3 nucleotides are TGCAGCGCCGCTAGGGGTGGTGGGGCCAACGTCCTGACTTTC. Drawing the rest from reference TRBV29-1 and TRBJ2-6, the complete variable domain is SAVISQKPSRDICQRGTSLTIQCQVDSQVTMMFWYRQQPGQSLTLIATANQGSEATYESGFVIDKFPISRPNLTFSTLTVSNMSPEDSSIYLCSAARGGGANVLTFGAGSRLTVL.

In its sample, this clonotype was seen once. A much larger clone lies one base from this, so it may be a read error. The genes are TRBV10-2 and TRBJ1-2, with D maybe TRBD1 (6 bases). CDR1 is WSHSY and CDR2 is SAAADI in the germline V gene. The CDR3 is 14 amino acids. The CDR3 loop is CASSYARGTKGYTF. The DNA for the CDR3 is TGTGCCAGCAGTTACGCAAGGGGGACAAAAGGCTACACCTTC.

Many counts were recorded for this clonotype. V usage is TRBV7-9 and J usage is TRBJ2-7, with a weak D call TRBD1 (6 bases). The CDR3 runs 13 residues. Deletions cut 6 bases from V and 2 bases from J, with 11 bases between. Germline V gene data show CDR1 as SEHNR and CDR2 as FQNEAQ (reference sequence). CDR3 amino acids: CASRNGQTYEQYF. The CDR3 DNA reads as TGTGCCAGCAGGAATGGACAGACCTACGAGCAGTACTTC.

This clonotype showed up many times. J is TRBJ2-7 and V is TRBV11-2; 8 nucleotides agree with TRBD2. V lost 5 bases and J lost 1; bases outside the gene matches: 7. CDR3 length: 15 residues. Looked up from germline, CDR1 is SGHAT and CDR2 is FQNNGV. The CDR3 protein is CASSRGGSESYEQYF. CDR3 sequence (DNA): TGTGCCAGCAGCCGGGGGGGCTCAGAGTCCTACGAGCAGTACTTC.

This clonotype was picked up many times. This chain connects TRBV20-1 to TRBJ2-2; 7 nucleotides line up with TRBD2. The CDR3 is made up of 15 amino acids. Looked up from germline, CDR1 is DFQATT and CDR2 is SNEGSKA (reference sequence). V was clipped by 2 bases and J by 7 bases; unmatched bases: 10. The CDR3 DNA reads TGCAGTGCTAGACCAATGGACGGGGGGAGCGGGGAGCTGTTTTTT. Residues: CSARPMDGGSGELFF.